The clone carrying this T cell receptor beta chain was seen only a few times. Antigen: not known. The data were taken from a study of response to subunit inactivated influenza vaccine. Study-wide results and caveats: The authors proposed limited new T cell recruitment per seasonal influenza vaccination.

V lost 4 bases and J lost 9; bases outside the gene matches: 7. The V gene's germline CDR1 is KGHDR and CDR2 SFDVKD. The CDR3 runs 15 residues. One entry per CDR3 protein results from TCRdb running MiXCR on the RT-PCR reads. The profile covers hundreds of thousands of distinct CDR3 sequences, with 15% to 19% appearing a single time and 11% taken by the ten largest. This receptor was taken from a man in his forties or fifties who received an inactivated influenza vaccine. This sequence joins TRBV24-1 and TRBJ2-1, with 11 bases matching TRBD2. The input for sequencing was PBMCs from blood, taken roughly 12 days after vaccination. This chain's CDR3 is CATSDIAGGPVEQFF. The CDR3 DNA reads TGTGCCACCAGTGACATAGCGGGGGGGCCGGTTGAGCAGTTCTTC.